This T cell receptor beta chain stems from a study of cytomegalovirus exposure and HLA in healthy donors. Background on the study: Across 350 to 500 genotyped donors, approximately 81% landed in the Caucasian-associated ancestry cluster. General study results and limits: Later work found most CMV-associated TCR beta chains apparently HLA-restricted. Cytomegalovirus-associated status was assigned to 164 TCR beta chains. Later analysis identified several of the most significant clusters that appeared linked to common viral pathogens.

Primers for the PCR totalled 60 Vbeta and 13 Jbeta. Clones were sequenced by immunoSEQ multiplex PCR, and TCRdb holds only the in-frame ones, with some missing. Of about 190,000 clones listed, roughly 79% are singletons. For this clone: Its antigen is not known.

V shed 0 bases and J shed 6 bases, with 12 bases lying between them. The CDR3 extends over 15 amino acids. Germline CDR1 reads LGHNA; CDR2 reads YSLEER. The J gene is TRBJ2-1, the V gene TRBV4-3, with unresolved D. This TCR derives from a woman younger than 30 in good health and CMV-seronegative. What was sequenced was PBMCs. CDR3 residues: CASSQDLSVGNEQFF. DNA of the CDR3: TGCGCCAGCAGCCAAGATCTGAGCGTGGGCAATGAGCAGTTCTTC.